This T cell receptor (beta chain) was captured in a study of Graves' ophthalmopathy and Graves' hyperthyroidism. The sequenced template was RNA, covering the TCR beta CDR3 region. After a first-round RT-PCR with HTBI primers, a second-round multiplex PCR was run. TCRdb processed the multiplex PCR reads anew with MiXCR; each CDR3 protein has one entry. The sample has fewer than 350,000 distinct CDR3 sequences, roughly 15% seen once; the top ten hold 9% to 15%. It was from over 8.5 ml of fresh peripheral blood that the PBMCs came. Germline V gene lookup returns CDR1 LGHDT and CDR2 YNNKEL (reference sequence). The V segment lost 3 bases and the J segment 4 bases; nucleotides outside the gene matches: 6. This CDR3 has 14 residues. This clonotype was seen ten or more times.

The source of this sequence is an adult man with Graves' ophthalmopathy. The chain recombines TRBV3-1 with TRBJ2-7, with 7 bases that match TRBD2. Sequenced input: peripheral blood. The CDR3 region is CASSHGGRGYEQYF. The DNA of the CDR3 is TGTGCCAGCAGCCATGGCGGGAGAGGGTACGAGCAGTACTTC.